The next 13 T cell receptor beta chains were all read from a single sample in a study of CD8+ T cells in alopecia areata. The sample's treatment: oral pan-JAK inhibitor, 5-10 mg twice daily. RNA extraction was followed by reverse transcription into cDNA, which acted as the sequencing template. Generated by immunoSEQ multiplex PCR, the TCRdb table keeps only in-frame clones and is missing some. The sample yields roughly 120,000 clones, less than 75% seen once. The starting material was CD8+ T cells sorted from blood, obtained at week 4, from a patient treated with tofacitinib. These receptors all come from a human donor with alopecia areata.

The V and J genes are TRBV30 and TRBJ2-1; D assignment may be TRBD1 or TRBD2 (5 bases each). V was pared by 3 bases and J by 2 bases, with 11 bases between. CDR3 length equals 14 residues. Germline V gene sequence: CDR1 GTSNPN, CDR2 SVGIG (reference sequence). CDR3 sequence (DNA): TGTGCCTGGAGGCCCCAGGGACCCTACAATGAGCAGTTCTTC. Protein: CAWRPQGPYNEQFF. Full variable domain (rest looked up from reference TRBV30 and TRBJ2-1): SQTIHQWPATLVQPVGSPLSLECTVEGTSNPNLYWYRQAAGRGLQLLFYSVGIGQISSEVPQNLSASRPQDRQFILSSKKLLLSDSGFYLCAWRPQGPYNEQFFGPGTRLTVL.

Only a few counts were recorded for this clone. V usage is TRBV30 and J usage is TRBJ1-1; D gene uncertain. Looked up from germline, CDR1 is GTSNPN and CDR2 is SVGIG (reference sequence). The CDR3 is 14 residues long. The V end lost 2 bases, the J end lost 4 bases, and 14 bases lay between the germline ends. The DNA of the CDR3 is TGTGCCTGGAGTACCGGGCAACGGGGCACTGAAGCTTTCTTT. Translating it yields CAWSTGQRGTEAFF.

CDR3 protein: CASSSTAYQETQYF. The DNA of the CDR3 is TGTGCCAGCAGTTCAACAGCGTACCAAGAGACCCAGTACTTC. This rearrangement joins TRBV7-9 to TRBJ2-5; D gene unclear. Trimming removed 6 bases at V and 0 bases at J, with 11 bases between. The germline CDR1 and CDR2 sequences are SEHNR and FQNEAQ (reference sequence). The CDR3 loop spans 14 amino acids. Full variable domain (outside the CDR3, taken from reference TRBV7-9 and TRBJ2-5): DTGVSQNPRHKITKRGQNVTFRCDPISEHNRLYWYRQTLGQGPEFLTYFQNEAQLEKSRLLSDRFSAERPKGSFSTLEIQRTEQGDSAMYLCASSSTAYQETQYFGPGTRLLVL.

This clone has more than one count but fewer than ten. The chain is built from TRBV29-1 and TRBJ1-2; D is undetermined. The CDR3 extends over 14 amino acids. Trimming pared 1 base from V and 4 bases from J, leaving 13 bases between. Germline V gene sequence: CDR1 SQVTM, CDR2 ANQGSEA. CDR3 DNA sequence: TGCAGCGTTGAAGTAACAGAACAAGTCTATGGCTACACCTTC. This translates into CSVEVTEQVYGYTF.

The chain couples TRBV5-6 to TRBJ2-7; 9 bases agree with TRBD2. V shed 1 base and J 2 bases; nucleotides not matched to a gene: 7. This CDR3 region has 16 residues. CDR1 and CDR2 from the germline V gene are SGHDT and YYEEEE. DNA for the CDR3: TGTGCCAGCAGCTTGTCTCTAGCGGGGCCTACCTACGAGCAGTACTTC. Translation gives CASSLSLAGPTYEQYF.

This clone was detected a few times. This chain joins TRBV30 and TRBJ1-3; no clear D. The ends were cut back, 1 base at V and 0 bases at J, with 13 bases in the middle. CDR1 and CDR2 (germline): GTSNPN, SVGIG (reference sequence). This CDR3 contains 16 residues. The DNA of the CDR3 is TGTGCCTGGAGTGACCGTACTCCTTACTCTGGAAACACCATATATTTT. This gives the protein CAWSDRTPYSGNTIYF.

The chain combines TRBV28 with TRBJ1-5; D remains unclear. Germline loops: CDR1 MDHEN, CDR2 SYDVKM. The CDR3 length is 15 residues. With 3 bases removed from V and 1 base from J, the gap between germline ends came to 10 bases. In DNA, the CDR3 is TGTGCCAGCAGTTTCTCCGACTGGAGCAATCAGCCCCAGCATTTT. It codes for CASSFSDWSNQPQHF.

The rearrangement uses TRBV5-1 and TRBJ2-2, with 7 bases fitting TRBD1. The germline gives CDR1 SGHRS, CDR2 YFSETQ. Trimming removed 3 bases from V and 2 bases from J; junction bases left unmatched: 4. The CDR3 has 15 residues. The CDR3 spells CASSSGTENTGELFF. The CDR3 nucleotides read TGCGCCAGCAGCTCCGGGACAGAAAACACCGGGGAGCTGTTTTTT.

V gene TRBV7-9 combines with J gene TRBJ2-7; D assignment may be TRBD1 or TRBD2 (5 bases each). V lost 0 bases and J 0 bases, leaving 9 bases between the germline ends. The CDR3 has 15 amino acids. CDR1 SEHNR and CDR2 FQNEAQ come from the germline V gene (reference sequence). In DNA, the CDR3 is TGTGCCAGCAGCTTAGCAGAGGGGACCTCCTACGAGCAGTACTTC. The encoded protein is CASSLAEGTSYEQYF.

The rearrangement links TRBV29-1 to TRBJ1-2; D might be TRBD1 (5 bases). Germline assignment: CDR1 SQVTM and CDR2 ANQGSEA. V was clipped by 6 bases and J by 4 bases, with 12 bases between them. This CDR3 contains 12 residues. CDR3 DNA: TGCAGCGTACCCGGGGGTCCCTATGGCTACACCTTC. The encoded protein is CSVPGGPYGYTF.

The chain recombines TRBV30 with TRBJ1-2, with 9 bases identical to TRBD1. The germline V gene encodes CDR1 GTSNPN and CDR2 SVGIG (reference sequence). The CDR3 totals 14 residues. The V gene end was trimmed by 2 bases and the J gene end by 5 bases; junction bases not matched to a gene: 6. DNA for the CDR3: TGTGCCTGGAGTAAGGTGACAGGGGGTTATGGCTACACCTTC. This sequence encodes CAWSKVTGGYGYTF.

This rearrangement joins TRBV29-1 to TRBJ2-7, with 10 bases that match TRBD1. Trimming cost V 2 bases and J 6 bases; bases outside gene matches: 7. Germline V gives CDR1 SQVTM, CDR2 ANQGSEA. The CDR3 sequence is 14 residues long. For the CDR3, the DNA is TGCAGCGTTGAACGTCGGACAGGGGGAAGCGAGCAGTACTTC. Encoded protein: CSVERRTGGSEQYF.

The gene calls are TRBV29-1 and TRBJ2-1; TRBD1 might be the D (6 bases). Germline assignment: CDR1 SQVTM and CDR2 ANQGSEA. The length of the CDR3 is 11 residues. Trimming stripped 6 bases from V and 5 bases from J, with 8 bases between. CDR3 DNA sequence: TGCAGCGTCGACAGGAACAATGAGCAGTTCTTC. This encodes CSVDRNNEQFF.